The clone carrying this TCR beta chain was counted between two and nine times. Its antigen remains unidentified. The record originates from a study of beta chain features in type 1 diabetes. Study conclusions and caveats: Type 1 diabetes patients had TCRB CDR3s that were shorter (moderately but significantly so) in all four CD4+ subsets. The question of HLA type influencing TCRB rearrangement was one that remained unresolved here.

Donors contributed one heparinised blood draw apiece, averaging about 110 mL. Expressed TCRB transcripts were sequenced, since all the RNA that had been isolated was reverse transcribed. Assay used: immunoSEQ multiplex PCR; TCRdb lists only in-frame clones, some missing. The sample contains over 600,000 clones, around 12% of which appear only once. The TCR was taken from a man aged 30 to 45 with type 1 diabetes. The sample consisted of naive CD4+ T cells from blood.

The CDR3 here is CASSLRQGINEQFF. As DNA, the CDR3 is TGTGCCAGCAGCTTACGGCAGGGAATCAATGAGCAGTTCTTC. This chain joins TRBV11-1 and TRBJ2-1; D perhaps matches TRBD1 (5 bases). CDR1 is SGHAT, CDR2 FQDESV, per germline (reference sequence). Trimming cost V 2 bases and J 6 bases, with 11 bases left between them. The length of the CDR3 is 14 residues. The whole variable domain, filled in from reference TRBV11-1 and TRBJ2-1, reads EAEVAQSPRYKITEKSQAVAFWCDPISGHATLYWYRQILGQGPELLVQFQDESVVDDSQLPKDRFSAERLKGVDSTLKIQPAELGDSAMYLCASSLRQGINEQFFGPGTRLTVL.